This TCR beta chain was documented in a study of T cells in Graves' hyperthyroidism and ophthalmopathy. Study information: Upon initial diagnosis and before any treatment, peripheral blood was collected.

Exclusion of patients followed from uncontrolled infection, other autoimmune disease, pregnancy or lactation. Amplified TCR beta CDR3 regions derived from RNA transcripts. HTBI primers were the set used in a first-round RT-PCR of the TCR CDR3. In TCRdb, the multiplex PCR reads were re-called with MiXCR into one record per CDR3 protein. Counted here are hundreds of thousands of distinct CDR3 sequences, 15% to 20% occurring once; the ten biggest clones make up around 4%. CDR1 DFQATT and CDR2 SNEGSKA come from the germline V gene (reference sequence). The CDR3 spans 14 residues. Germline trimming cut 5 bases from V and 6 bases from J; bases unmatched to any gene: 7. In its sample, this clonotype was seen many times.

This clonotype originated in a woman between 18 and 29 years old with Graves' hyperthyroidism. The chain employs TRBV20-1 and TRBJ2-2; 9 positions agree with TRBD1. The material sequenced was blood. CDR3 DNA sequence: TGCAGTGCTCGCCCGGGACAGGGTCCCGGGGAGCTGTTTTTT. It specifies CSARPGQGPGELFF.